A single sample is the source of the 8 T cell receptor beta chains below, sequenced in a study of shared clonotypes between healthy human individuals. Here immunoSEQ multiplex PCR was the method, and the copy in TCRdb shows in-frame clones only, minus some. The sample includes just over 2,000,000 clones, 90% to 95% of them seen just once. The sequencing sample was made of naive CD4+ T cells sorted from blood. Subset: CD45RA+ positively selected. The receptors stem from a man aged 18 to 30 in good health.

This clone has only one observation. The rearrangement links TRBV9 to TRBJ2-5, with D unresolved. The CDR3 contains 14 residues. CDR1 is SGDLS and CDR2 is YYNGEE in the germline V gene. The V end was cut by 2 bases, the J end by 5 bases, with 13 bases between. The CDR3 region is CASSVASDGETQYF. In nucleotides, the CDR3 is TGTGCCAGCAGCGTGGCCAGTGATGGGGAGACCCAGTACTTC.

The chain uses TRBV5-1 and TRBJ2-1; 8 bases agree with TRBD1. The CDR3 covers 12 residues. Germline CDR1 and CDR2: SGHRS and YFSETQ. Trimming at V came to 2 bases and at J to 9 bases, leaving 1 base not matched to a gene. CDR3 sequence reads: CASSFTGGEQFF. The CDR3 DNA is TGCGCCAGCAGCTTTACAGGGGGTGAGCAGTTCTTC.

The gene calls are TRBV5-1 and TRBJ2-3; perhaps TRBD2 as D (6 bases). Trimming took off 2 bases at V and 4 bases at J, with 11 bases between the two ends. The CDR3 has 14 amino acids. Germline V lookup: CDR1 SGHRS, CDR2 YFSETQ. CDR3 in amino acids: CASSLMTGADTQYF. The CDR3, as DNA: TGCGCCAGCAGCTTAATGACGGGGGCAGATACGCAGTATTTT.

The genes are TRBV5-4 and TRBJ1-6; TRBD1 aligns across 9 bases. This CDR3 is built from 16 residues. V lost 4 bases to trimming and J lost 9 bases; unmatched junction nucleotides: 11. Germline values: CDR1 SGHNT, CDR2 YYREEE (reference sequence). The CDR3, as DNA: TGTGCCAGCAGCCGACGCCCGGGACAGGGTGGTTCACCCCTCCACTTT. This encodes CASSRRPGQGGSPLHF.

The chain links TRBV9 to TRBJ2-1; unclear D gene. V was trimmed by 0 bases and J by 0 bases, leaving 7 bases between them. Germline CDR1 is SGDLS and CDR2 is YYNGEE. CDR3 length: 15 amino acids. CDR3 loop: CASSVDLSSYNEQFF. The CDR3 coding sequence is TGTGCCAGCAGCGTAGATCTAAGCTCCTACAATGAGCAGTTCTTC.

The chain joins TRBV30 to TRBJ1-2, with D maybe TRBD1 (6 bases). The V gene lost 3 bases and the J gene lost 8 bases, with 10 bases spanning the gap. Germline CDR1 is GTSNPN and CDR2 is SVGIG (reference sequence). CDR3 length equals 11 residues. The CDR3 loop is CAWRGGAGYTF. The CDR3 DNA reads as TGTGCCTGGAGAGGGGGGGCAGGCTACACCTTC.

The chain couples TRBV5-1 to TRBJ2-5, with D possibly being TRBD1 (6 bases). The CDR3 totals 15 residues. The ends were cut back, 4 bases at V and 4 bases at J, with 17 bases in the middle. In germline, CDR1 is SGHRS, CDR2 YFSETQ. The CDR3 nucleotides read TGCGCCAGCAGCCCACCCACAGGGCCGGGAGAGACCCAGTACTTC. It codes for CASSPPTGPGETQYF.

The gene calls are TRBV9 and TRBJ1-4; 8 nucleotides agree with TRBD1. Germline V CDR1 and CDR2: SGDLS, YYNGEE. This CDR3 has 15 amino acids. The trim removed 4 bases at V and 3 bases at J, leaving 5 bases unmatched. CDR3 residues: CASSFRGQSNEKLFF. The CDR3 DNA is TGTGCCAGCAGCTTCAGGGGGCAGTCTAATGAAAAACTGTTTTTT.